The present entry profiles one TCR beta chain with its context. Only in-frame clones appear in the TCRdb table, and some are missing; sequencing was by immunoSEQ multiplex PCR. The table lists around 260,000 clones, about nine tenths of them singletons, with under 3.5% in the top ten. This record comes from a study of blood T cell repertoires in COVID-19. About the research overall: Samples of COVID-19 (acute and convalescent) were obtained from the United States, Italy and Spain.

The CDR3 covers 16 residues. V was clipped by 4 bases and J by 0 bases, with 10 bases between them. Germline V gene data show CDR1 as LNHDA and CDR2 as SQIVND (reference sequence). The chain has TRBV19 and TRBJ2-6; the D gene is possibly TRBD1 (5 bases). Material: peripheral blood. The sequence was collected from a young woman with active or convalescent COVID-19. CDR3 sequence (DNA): TGTGCCAGTAGTACCCAGGGTCTCTCTGGGGCCAACGTCCTGACTTTC. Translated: CASSTQGLSGANVLTF.